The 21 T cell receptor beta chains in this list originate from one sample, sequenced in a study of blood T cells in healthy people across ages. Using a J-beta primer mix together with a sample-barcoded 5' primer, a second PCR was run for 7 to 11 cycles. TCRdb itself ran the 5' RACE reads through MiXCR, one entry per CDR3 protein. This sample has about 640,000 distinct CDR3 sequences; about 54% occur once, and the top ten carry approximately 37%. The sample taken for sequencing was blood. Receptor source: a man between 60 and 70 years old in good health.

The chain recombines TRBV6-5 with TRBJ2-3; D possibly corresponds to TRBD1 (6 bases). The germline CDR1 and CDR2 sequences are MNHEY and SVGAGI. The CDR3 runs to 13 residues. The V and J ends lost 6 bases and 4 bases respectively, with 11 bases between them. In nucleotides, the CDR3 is TGTGCCAGCAGGGCACAGGGTGCAGATACGCAGTATTTT. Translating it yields CASRAQGADTQYF.

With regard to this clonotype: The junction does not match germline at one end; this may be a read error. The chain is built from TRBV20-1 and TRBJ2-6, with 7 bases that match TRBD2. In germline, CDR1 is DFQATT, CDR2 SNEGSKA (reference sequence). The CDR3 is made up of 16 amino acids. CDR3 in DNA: TGCAGTGCCCCGGGACTAACGAGATCTGGTGCCAACGTCCTGACTTTC. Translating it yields CSAPGLTRSGANVLTF.

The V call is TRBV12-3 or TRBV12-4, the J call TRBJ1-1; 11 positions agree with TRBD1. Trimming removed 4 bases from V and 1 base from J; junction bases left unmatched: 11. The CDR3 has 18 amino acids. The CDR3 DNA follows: TGTGCCAGCAGTTACCGGGACAGGGGGATTTTGGGGAACACTGAAGCTTTCTTT. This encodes CASSYRDRGILGNTEAFF.

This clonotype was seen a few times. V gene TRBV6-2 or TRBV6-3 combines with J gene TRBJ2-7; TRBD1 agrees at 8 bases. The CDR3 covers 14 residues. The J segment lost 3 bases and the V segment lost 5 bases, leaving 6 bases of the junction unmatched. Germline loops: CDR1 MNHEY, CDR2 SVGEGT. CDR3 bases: TGTGCCAGCAGTGACCGGACAGGGCGCTACGAGCAGTACTTC. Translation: CASSDRTGRYEQYF.

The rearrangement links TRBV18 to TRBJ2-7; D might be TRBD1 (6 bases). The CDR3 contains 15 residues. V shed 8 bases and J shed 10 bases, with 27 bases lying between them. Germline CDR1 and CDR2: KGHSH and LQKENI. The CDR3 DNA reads TGTGCCAGCGCCCGTATACAGGGTGTCGGAGAGGCCCAGTACTTC. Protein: CASARIQGVGEAQYF.

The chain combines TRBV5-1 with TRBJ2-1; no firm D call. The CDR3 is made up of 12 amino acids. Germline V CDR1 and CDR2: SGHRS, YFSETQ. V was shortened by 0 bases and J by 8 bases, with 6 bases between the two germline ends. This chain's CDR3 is CASSLGFDEQFF. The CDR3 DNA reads TGCGCCAGCAGCTTGGGATTCGATGAGCAGTTCTTC.

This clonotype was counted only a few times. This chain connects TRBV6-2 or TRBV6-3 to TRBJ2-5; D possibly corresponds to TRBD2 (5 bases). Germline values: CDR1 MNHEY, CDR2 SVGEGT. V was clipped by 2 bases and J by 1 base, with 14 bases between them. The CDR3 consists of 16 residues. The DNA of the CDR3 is TGTGCCAGCAGTTACGGGGTAGCGCTAATCCAAGAGACCCAGTACTTC. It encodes CASSYGVALIQETQYF.

CDR3 sequence reads: CASVPGPTGNYGYTF. Written as DNA, the CDR3 is TGCGCCAGCGTCCCCGGCCCGACAGGGAACTATGGCTACACCTTC. This sequence joins TRBV5-1 and TRBJ1-2; 7 bases line up with TRBD1. Looked up from germline, CDR1 is SGHRS and CDR2 is YFSETQ. V dropped 7 bases and J dropped 2; count of bases not matched to a gene: 11. This CDR3 is 15 amino acids long.

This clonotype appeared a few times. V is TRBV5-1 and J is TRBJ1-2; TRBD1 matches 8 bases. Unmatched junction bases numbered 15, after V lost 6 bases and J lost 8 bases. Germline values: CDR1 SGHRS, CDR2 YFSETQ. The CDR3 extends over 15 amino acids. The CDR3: CASIEDRVGYRGYTF. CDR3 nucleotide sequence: TGCGCCAGCATCGAGGACAGGGTGGGCTATCGGGGCTACACCTTC. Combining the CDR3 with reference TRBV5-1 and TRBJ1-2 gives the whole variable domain KAGVTQTPRYLIKTRGQQVTLSCSPISGHRSVSWYQQTPGQGLQFLFEYFSETQRNKGNFPGRFSGRQFSNSRSEMNVSTLELGDSALYLCASIEDRVGYRGYTFGSGTRLTVV.

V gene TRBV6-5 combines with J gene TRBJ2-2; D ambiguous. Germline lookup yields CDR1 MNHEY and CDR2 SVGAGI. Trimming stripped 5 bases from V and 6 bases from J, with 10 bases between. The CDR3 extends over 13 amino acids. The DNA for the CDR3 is TGTGCCAGCAGTCCGAACCGGTCCGGGGAGCTGTTTTTT. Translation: CASSPNRSGELFF.

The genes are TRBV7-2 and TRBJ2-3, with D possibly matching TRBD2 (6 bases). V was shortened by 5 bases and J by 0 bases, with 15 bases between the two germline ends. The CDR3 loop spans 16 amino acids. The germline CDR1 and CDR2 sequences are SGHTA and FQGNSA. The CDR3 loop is CASSLQLAASTDTQYF. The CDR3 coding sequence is TGTGCCAGCAGCCTACAACTAGCAGCTAGCACAGATACGCAGTATTTT.

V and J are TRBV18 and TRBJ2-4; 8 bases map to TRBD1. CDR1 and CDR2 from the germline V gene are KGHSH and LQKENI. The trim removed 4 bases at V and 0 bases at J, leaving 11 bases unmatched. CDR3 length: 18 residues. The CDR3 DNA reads TGTGCCAGCTCACTCCCCTGGACAGGGAATTTAGCCAAAAACATTCAGTACTTC. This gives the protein CASSLPWTGNLAKNIQYF.

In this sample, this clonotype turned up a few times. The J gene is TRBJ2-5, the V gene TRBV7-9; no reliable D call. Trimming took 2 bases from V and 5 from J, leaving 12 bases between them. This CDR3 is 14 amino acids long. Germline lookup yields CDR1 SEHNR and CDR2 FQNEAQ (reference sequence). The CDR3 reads CASSLTGTHETQYF. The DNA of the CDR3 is TGTGCCAGCAGCTTAACTGGAACACACGAGACCCAGTACTTC.

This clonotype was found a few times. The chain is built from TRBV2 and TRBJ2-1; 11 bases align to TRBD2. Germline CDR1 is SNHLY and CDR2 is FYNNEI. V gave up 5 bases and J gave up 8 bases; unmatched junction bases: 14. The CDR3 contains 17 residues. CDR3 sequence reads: CASSFGLAGPTVDEQFF. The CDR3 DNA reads TGTGCCAGCAGTTTTGGACTAGCGGGCCCAACGGTCGATGAGCAGTTCTTC.

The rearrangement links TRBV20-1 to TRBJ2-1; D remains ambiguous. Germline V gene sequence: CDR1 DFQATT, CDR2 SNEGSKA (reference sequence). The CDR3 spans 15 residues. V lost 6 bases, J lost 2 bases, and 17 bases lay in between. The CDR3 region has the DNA TGCAGTGCGCCGTCCGAGACCGCTACCTACAATGAGCAGTTCTTC. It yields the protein CSAPSETATYNEQFF.

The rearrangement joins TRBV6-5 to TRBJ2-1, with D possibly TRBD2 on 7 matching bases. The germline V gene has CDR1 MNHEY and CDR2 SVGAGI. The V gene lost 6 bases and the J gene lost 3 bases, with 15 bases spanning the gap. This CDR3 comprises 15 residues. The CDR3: CASSRGGGYYNEQFF. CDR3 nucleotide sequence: TGTGCCAGCAGCAGGGGAGGGGGGTACTACAATGAGCAGTTCTTC.

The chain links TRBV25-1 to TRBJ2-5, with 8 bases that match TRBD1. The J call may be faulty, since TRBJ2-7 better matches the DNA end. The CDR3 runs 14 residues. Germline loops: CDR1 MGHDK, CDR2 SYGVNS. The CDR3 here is CASAPDRGGYEQYF. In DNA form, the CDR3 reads TGTGCCAGCGCCCCCGACAGGGGTGGCTACGAGCAGTACTTC.

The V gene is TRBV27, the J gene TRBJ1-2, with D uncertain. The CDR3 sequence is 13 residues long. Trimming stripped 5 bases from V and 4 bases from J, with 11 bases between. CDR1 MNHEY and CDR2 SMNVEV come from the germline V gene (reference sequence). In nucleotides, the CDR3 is TGTGCCAGCAGTCAGGACCTTGGCTATGGCTACACCTTC. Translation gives CASSQDLGYGYTF.

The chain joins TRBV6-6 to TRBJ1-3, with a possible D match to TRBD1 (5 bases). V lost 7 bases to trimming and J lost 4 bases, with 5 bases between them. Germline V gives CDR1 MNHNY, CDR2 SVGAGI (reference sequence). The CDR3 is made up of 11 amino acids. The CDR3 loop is CASKGGNTIYF. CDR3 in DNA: TGTGCCAGCAAGGGGGGAAACACCATATATTTT.

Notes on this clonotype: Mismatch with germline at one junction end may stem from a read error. The CDR3 nucleotides are TGTGCCAGCAGCCTGACTAGCGGGGGGGCCTTGAAGACCCTGTACTTC. This translates into CASSLTSGGALKTLYF. V usage is TRBV4-2 and J usage is TRBJ2-5, with 14 nucleotides matching TRBD2. The CDR3 sequence is 16 residues long. Germline-derived CDR1 and CDR2 are LGHNA and YNFKEQ.

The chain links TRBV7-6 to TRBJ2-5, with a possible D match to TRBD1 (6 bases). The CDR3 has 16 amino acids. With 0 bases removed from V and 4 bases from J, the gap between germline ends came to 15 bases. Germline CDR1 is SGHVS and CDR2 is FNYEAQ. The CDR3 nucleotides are TGTGCCAGCAGCTTAGCGGGGTCACAGGGTCCAGAGACCCAGTACTTC. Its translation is CASSLAGSQGPETQYF.